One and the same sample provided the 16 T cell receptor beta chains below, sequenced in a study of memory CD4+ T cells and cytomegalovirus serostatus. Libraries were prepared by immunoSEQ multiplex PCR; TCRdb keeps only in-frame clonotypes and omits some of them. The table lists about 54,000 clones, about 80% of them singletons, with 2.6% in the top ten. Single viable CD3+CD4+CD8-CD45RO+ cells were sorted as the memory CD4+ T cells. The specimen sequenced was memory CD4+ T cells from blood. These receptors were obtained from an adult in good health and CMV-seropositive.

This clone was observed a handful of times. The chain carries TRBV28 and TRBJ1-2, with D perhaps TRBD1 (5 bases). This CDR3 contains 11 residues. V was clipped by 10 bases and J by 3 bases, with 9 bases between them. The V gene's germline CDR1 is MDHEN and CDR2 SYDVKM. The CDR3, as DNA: TGTGCCACCATCAGGGACTATGGCTACACCTTC. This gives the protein CATIRDYGYTF.

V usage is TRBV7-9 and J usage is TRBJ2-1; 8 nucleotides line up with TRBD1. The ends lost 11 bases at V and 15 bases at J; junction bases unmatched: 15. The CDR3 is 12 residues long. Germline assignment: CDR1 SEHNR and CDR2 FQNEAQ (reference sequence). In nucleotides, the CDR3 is TGTGCCGGAGACAGGGGAAATCCTACCCTGTTCTTC. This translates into CAGDRGNPTLFF.

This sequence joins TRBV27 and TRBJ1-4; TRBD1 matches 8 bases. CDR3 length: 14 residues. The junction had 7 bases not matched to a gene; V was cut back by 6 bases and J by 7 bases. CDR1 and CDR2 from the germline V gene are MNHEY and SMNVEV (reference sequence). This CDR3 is CASRLLGQGEKLFF. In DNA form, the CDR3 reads TGTGCCAGCAGACTCCTCGGACAGGGTGAAAAACTGTTTTTT.

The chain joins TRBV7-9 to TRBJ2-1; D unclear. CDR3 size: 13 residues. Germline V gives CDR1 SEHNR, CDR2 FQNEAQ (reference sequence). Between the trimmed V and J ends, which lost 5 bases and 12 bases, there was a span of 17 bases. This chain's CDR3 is CASSLDQLGVQFF. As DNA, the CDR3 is TGTGCCAGCAGCCTAGATCAGCTTGGTGTGCAGTTCTTC.

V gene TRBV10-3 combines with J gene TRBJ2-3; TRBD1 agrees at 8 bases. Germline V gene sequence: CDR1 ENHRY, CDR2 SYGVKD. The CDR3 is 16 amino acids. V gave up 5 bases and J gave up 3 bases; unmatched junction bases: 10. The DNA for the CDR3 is TGTGCCATCAGTCCTAAGGACAGGGTGGGGACAGATACGCAGTATTTT. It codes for CAISPKDRVGTDTQYF.

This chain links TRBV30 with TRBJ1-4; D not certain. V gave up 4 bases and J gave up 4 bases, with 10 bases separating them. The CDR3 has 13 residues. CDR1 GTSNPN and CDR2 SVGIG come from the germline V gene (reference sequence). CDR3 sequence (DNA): TGTGCCTGGAATGGAGGAGTTAATGAAAAACTGTTTTTT. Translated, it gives CAWNGGVNEKLFF.

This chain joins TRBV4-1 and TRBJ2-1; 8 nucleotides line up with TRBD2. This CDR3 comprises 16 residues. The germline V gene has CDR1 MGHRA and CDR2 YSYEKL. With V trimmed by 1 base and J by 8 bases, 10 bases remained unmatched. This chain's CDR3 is CASSQVGRPAGDEQFF. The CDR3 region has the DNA TGCGCCAGCAGCCAAGTAGGAAGACCAGCGGGGGATGAGCAGTTCTTC.

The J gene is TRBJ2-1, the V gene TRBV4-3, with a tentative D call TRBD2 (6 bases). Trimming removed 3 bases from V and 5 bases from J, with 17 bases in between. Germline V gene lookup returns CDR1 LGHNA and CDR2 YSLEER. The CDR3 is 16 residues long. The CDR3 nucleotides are TGCGCCAGCAGCCAGAGGTGGGACTCGTTGCACAATGAGCAGTTCTTC. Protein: CASSQRWDSLHNEQFF.

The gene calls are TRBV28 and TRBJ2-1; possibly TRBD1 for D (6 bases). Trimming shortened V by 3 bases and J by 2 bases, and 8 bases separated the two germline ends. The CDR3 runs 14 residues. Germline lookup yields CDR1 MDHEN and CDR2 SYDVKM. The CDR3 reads CASSLYRAYNEQFF. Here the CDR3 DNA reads TGTGCCAGCAGTTTGTACAGGGCCTACAATGAGCAGTTCTTC. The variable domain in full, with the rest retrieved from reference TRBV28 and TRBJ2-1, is DVKVTQSSRYLVKRTGEKVFLECVQDMDHENMFWYRQDPGLGLRLIYFSYDVKMKEKGDIPEGYSVSREKKERFSLILESASTNQTSMYLCASSLYRAYNEQFFGPGTRLTVL.

The CDR3 region has the DNA TGTGCCAGCAGCCCGACCGGGGATGAGCAGTTCTTC. This sequence encodes CASSPTGDEQFF. J is TRBJ2-1 and V is TRBV7-9; tentatively, D is TRBD2 (5 bases). V was pared by 5 bases and J by 8 bases, with 10 bases between. The CDR3 runs 12 residues. Germline V gives CDR1 SEHNR, CDR2 FQNEAQ (reference sequence). The full variable domain, its missing parts supplied by reference TRBV7-9 and TRBJ2-1, is DTGVSQNPRHKITKRGQNVTFRCDPISEHNRLYWYRQTLGQGPEFLTYFQNEAQLEKSRLLSDRFSAERPKGSFSTLEIQRTEQGDSAMYLCASSPTGDEQFFGPGTRLTVL.

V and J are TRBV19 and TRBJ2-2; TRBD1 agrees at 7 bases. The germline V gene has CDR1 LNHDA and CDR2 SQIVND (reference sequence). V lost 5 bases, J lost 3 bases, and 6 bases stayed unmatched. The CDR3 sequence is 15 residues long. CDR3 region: CASSLQGTDTGELFF. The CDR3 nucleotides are TGTGCCAGTAGTCTCCAGGGGACAGACACCGGGGAGCTGTTTTTT. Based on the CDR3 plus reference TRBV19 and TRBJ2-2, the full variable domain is DGGITQSPKYLFRKEGQNVTLSCEQNLNHDAMYWYRQDPGQGLRLIYYSQIVNDFQKGDIAEGYSVSREKKESFPLTVTSAQKNPTAFYLCASSLQGTDTGELFFGEGSRLTVL.

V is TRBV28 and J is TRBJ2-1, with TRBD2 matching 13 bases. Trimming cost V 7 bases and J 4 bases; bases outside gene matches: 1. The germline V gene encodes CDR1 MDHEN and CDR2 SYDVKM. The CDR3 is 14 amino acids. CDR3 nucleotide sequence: TGTGCCAGCATGGGACTAGCGGGGTACAATGAGCAGTTCTTC. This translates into CASMGLAGYNEQFF. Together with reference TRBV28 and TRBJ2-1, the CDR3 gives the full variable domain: DVKVTQSSRYLVKRTGEKVFLECVQDMDHENMFWYRQDPGLGLRLIYFSYDVKMKEKGDIPEGYSVSREKKERFSLILESASTNQTSMYLCASMGLAGYNEQFFGPGTRLTVL.

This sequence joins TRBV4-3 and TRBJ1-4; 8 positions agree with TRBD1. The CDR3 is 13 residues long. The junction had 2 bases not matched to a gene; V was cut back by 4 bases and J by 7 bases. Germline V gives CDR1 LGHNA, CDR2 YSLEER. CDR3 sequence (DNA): TGCGCCAGCAGCCGGGACAGGCGTGAAAAACTGTTTTTT. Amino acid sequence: CASSRDRREKLFF.

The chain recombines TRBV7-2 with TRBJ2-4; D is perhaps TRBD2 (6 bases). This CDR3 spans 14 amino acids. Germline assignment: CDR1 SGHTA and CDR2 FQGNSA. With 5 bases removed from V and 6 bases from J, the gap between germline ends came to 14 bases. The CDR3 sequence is CASSPSAGGNIQYF. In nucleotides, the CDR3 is TGTGCCAGCAGCCCTTCAGCCGGGGGAAACATTCAGTACTTC.

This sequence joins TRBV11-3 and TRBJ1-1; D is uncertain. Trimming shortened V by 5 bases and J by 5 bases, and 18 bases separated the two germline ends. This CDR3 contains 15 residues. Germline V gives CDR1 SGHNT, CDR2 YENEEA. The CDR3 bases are TGTGCCAGCAGCCCATCCCTGGGTAGTCGAACTGAAGCTTTCTTT. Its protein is CASSPSLGSRTEAFF.

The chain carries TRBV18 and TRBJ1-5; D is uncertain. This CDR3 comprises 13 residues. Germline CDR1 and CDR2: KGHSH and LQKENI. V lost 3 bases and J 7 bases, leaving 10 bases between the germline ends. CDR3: CASSPTSRQPQHF. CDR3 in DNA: TGTGCCAGCTCACCTACCAGCCGACAGCCCCAGCATTTT.